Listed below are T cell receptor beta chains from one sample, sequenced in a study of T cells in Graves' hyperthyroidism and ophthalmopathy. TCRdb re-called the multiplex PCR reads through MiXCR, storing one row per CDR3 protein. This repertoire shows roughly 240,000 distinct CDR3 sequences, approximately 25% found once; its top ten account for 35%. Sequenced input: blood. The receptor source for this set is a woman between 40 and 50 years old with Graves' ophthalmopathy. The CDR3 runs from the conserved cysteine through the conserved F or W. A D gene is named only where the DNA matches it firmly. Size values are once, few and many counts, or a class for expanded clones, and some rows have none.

CASRPTSGSVYEQYF,TGTGCCAGTAGACCGACTAGCGGGAGTGTCTACGAGCAGTACTTC,many,TRBJ2-7,TRBV19,TRBD2
CSAKPGQGASTEAFF,TGCAGTGCTAAACCGGGACAGGGGGCAAGTACTGAAGCTTTCTTT,many,TRBJ1-1,TRBV20-1,TRBD1
CASIPWGNQPQHF,TGTGCCAGCATACCCTGGGGCAATCAGCCCCAGCATTTT,-,TRBJ1-5,TRBV6-1,-
CASSQDPGYNQPQHF,TGCGCCAGCAGCCAAGATCCAGGGTACAATCAGCCCCAGCATTTT,many,TRBJ1-5,TRBV4-1,-
CASSERQNYGYTF,TGTGCCAGCAGTGAACGCCAGAACTATGGCTACACCTTC,-,TRBJ1-2,TRBV6-1,-
CASSARQDGYTF,TGCGCCAGCAGCGCCCGACAGGATGGCTACACCTTC,-,TRBJ1-2,TRBV5-1,-
CASSLVVNQPQHF,TGTGCCAGCAGCTTAGTCGTGAATCAGCCCCAGCATTTT,many,TRBJ1-5,TRBV7-8,-
CANSGDRREGYTF,TGTGCCAACAGTGGGGACAGAAGGGAAGGCTACACCTTC,once,TRBJ1-2,TRBV2,TRBD1
CASKDLAGGIYEQYF,TGTGCCAGTAAAGACCTAGCGGGAGGGATCTACGAGCAGTACTTC,many,TRBJ2-7,TRBV19,TRBD2
CASSNPGLADPYEQYF,TGTGCCAGCAGTAACCCCGGACTAGCTGATCCCTACGAGCAGTACTTC,many,TRBJ2-7,TRBV2,TRBD2
CASSLDRPDGTQYF,TGTGCCAGCAGCCTCGACCGACCCGATGGGACCCAGTACTTC,few,TRBJ2-5,TRBV3-1,-
CASRPLIGTLEQYF,TGTGCCAGCAGACCCTTAATTGGGACTTTGGAGCAGTACTTC,many,TRBJ2-7,TRBV6-1,-
CASSTAGGRDSYEQYF,TGTGCCAGCAGCACCGCAGGGGGACGGGACTCCTACGAGCAGTACTTC,many,TRBJ2-7,TRBV27,TRBD1
CSAISGTYEQYF,TGCAGTGCTATCAGCGGTACCTACGAGCAGTACTTC,many,TRBJ2-7,TRBV20-1,-
CASSAGTSGLGETQYF,TGTGCCAGCAGCGCCGGGACTAGCGGGCTCGGGGAGACCCAGTACTTC,-,TRBJ2-5,TRBV7-9,TRBD2
CASIRGWAEAFF,TGTGCCAGCATCAGGGGGTGGGCTGAAGCTTTCTTT,-,TRBJ1-1,TRBV5-6,TRBD1
CASSLARAGKANYGYTF,TGTGCCAGCAGCTTAGCGAGGGCAGGCAAGGCTAACTATGGCTACACCTTC,-,TRBJ1-2,TRBV7-2,-
CASSDTSGRAVDEQFF,TGTGCCAGCAGTGATACTAGCGGGAGGGCCGTCGATGAGCAGTTCTTC,-,TRBJ2-1,TRBV6-1,TRBD2
CASRITSGSSYEQYF,TGTGCCAGCAGAATAACTAGCGGGAGCTCCTACGAGCAGTACTTC,-,TRBJ2-7,TRBV6-1,TRBD2
CAISDTGGGQPQHF,TGTGCCATCAGTGACACAGGGGGCGGACAGCCCCAGCATTTT,many,TRBJ1-5,TRBV10-3,TRBD1
CASSLRLAPSAFF,TGTGCCAGCAGTTTAAGACTTGCACCAAGTGCTTTCTTT,-,TRBJ1-1,TRBV24-1,-
CSASPRTTYEQYF,TGCAGTGCTAGCCCGCGGACGACCTACGAGCAGTACTTC,many,TRBJ2-7,TRBV20-1,-
CASSFFTGTIRGYTF,TGTGCCAGCAGTTTTTTTACAGGGACGATTAGAGGCTACACCTTC,many,TRBJ1-2,TRBV28,-
CASSFPRSIAGTNTGELFF,TGTGCCAGCAGTTTCCCCAGGTCGATAGCGGGAACGAACACCGGGGAGCTGTTTTTT,many,TRBJ2-2,TRBV28,TRBD2
CASSIGGNYGYTF,TGTGCCAGTAGTATAGGCGGCAACTATGGCTACACCTTC,many,TRBJ1-2,TRBV19,-
CSAGQGLNGYTF,TGCAGTGCTGGACAGGGGTTGAATGGCTACACCTTC,many,TRBJ1-2,TRBV20-1,TRBD1
CASSIAGVDYGYTF,TGTGCCAGTAGTATAGCCGGGGTCGACTATGGCTACACCTTC,many,TRBJ1-2,TRBV19,-
CASSKTSGSYEQYF,TGTGCCAGTAGTAAGACTAGCGGGAGTTACGAGCAGTACTTC,many,TRBJ2-7,TRBV19,TRBD2
CASSIEARTSGYEQYF,TGTGCCAGTAGTATAGAGGCGAGGACTAGCGGGTACGAGCAGTACTTC,many,TRBJ2-7,TRBV19,TRBD2
CASSYGTGADTEAFF,TGTGCCAGCAGTTACGGGACAGGGGCGGACACTGAAGCTTTCTTT,many,TRBJ1-1,TRBV6-5,TRBD1
CASSRGRESQETQYF,TGCGCCAGCAGCAGGGGCAGGGAGAGCCAAGAGACCCAGTACTTC,-,TRBJ2-5,TRBV5-1,-
CASSLGQAGELFF,TGCGCCAGCAGCCTTGGACAGGCCGGGGAGCTGTTTTTT,-,TRBJ2-2,TRBV5-1,TRBD1
CASSMNRDQPQHF,TGTGCCAGTAGTATGAACAGGGATCAGCCCCAGCATTTT,-,TRBJ1-5,TRBV19,-
CASSLTGPKYGYTF,TGTGCCAGCAGTTTAACCGGGCCAAAATATGGCTACACCTTC,many,TRBJ1-2,TRBV27,-
CASSPRDPGWNTEAFF,TGTGCCAGCTCACCACGAGATCCCGGATGGAACACTGAAGCTTTCTTT,many,TRBJ1-1,TRBV18,-
CSARGPTTNTEAFF,TGCAGTGCTAGGGGGCCAACTACGAACACTGAAGCTTTCTTT,many,TRBJ1-1,TRBV20-1,-
CASSIEGNQPQHF,TGTGCCAGTAGTATTGAGGGAAATCAGCCCCAGCATTTT,many,TRBJ1-5,TRBV19,-
CASSLRAWGARYYGYTF,TGTGCCAGCAGTCTACGCGCTTGGGGGGCGCGTTACTATGGCTACACCTTC,-,TRBJ1-2,TRBV12-3/TRBV12-4,-
CASSNPGQGVFSGANVLTF,TGTGCCAGCAGTAACCCGGGACAGGGGGTGTTCTCTGGGGCCAACGTCCTGACTTTC,many,TRBJ2-6,TRBV6-2/TRBV6-3,TRBD1
CASSELLRASSYEQYF,TGTGCCAGCAGTGAATTGTTAAGGGCAAGCTCCTACGAGCAGTACTTC,few,TRBJ2-7,TRBV2,-